Sequencing of this TCR beta chain was carried out in a study of shared clonotypes between healthy human individuals. Notes on the study in general: A reduction in generation probabilities was seen for non-shared clonotypes relative to those shared by all four donors. Blood was the sole source, and tissue repertoires probably differ.

The CDR3 sequence is 15 residues long. Germline lookup yields CDR1 MNHEY and CDR2 SMNVEV (reference sequence). Trimming removed 2 bases at V and 7 bases at J, with 18 bases between. Each PCR replicate from the sorted subsets contained about 200 ng DNA, which is around 30,000 T cell genomes. The repertoire was sequenced with immunoSEQ multiplex PCR; TCRdb's copy has only in-frame clones and lacks some. The table includes around 980,000 clones, around 82% detected once. As for this clone: Its antigen is still unknown. A far larger clone is one nucleotide away, so this likely arose from a read error. The sample carries other DNA sequences with the same CDR3.

Healthy and HIV-negative, the adult donors had no recent acute infections or vaccinations. The sample comprised memory CD4+ T cells from PBMCs. The subset here: CD45RA-negative fraction. This sequence joins TRBV27 and TRBJ2-7; D is ambiguous. The clonotype originates from a man aged 18 to 30 in good health. Some clones in this sample may be carry-over from other donors' samples. CDR3 nucleotides: TGTGCCAGCAGTTTAGGAGCCATTTCCTACGATGAGCAGTACTTC. Its translation: CASSLGAISYDEQYF.